A single sample gave rise to the 32 T cell receptor beta chains below, sequenced in a study of blood T cells in healthy people across ages. The second PCR ran roughly 6 to 11 cycles with a sample-barcoded 5' primer and J-beta primers. MiXCR was run by TCRdb on the 5' RACE reads, yielding one entry per CDR3 protein. Of fewer than 1 million distinct CDR3 sequences listed, roughly 44% are singletons. Sample: blood. The receptor source for this set is a man in his sixties in good health.

J is TRBJ2-3 and V is TRBV29-1; no clear D gene. V was pared by 7 bases and J by 1 base, with 21 bases between. The CDR3 is 16 amino acids. CDR1 is SQVTM and CDR2 is ANQGSEA in the germline V gene. The CDR3 DNA reads as TGCAGCGCTTTCTCTTATAGGGCGCAGGGCACAGATACGCAGTATTTT. Its protein is CSAFSYRAQGTDTQYF.

J is TRBJ2-7 and V is TRBV28; D gene unclear. Germline V CDR1 and CDR2: MDHEN, SYDVKM. This CDR3 region has 13 residues. V lost 1 base and J 7 bases, leaving 11 bases between the germline ends. In nucleotides, the CDR3 is TGTGCCAGCAGTTTATCAGCCTACAATGAGCAGTACTTC. It specifies CASSLSAYNEQYF.

The rearrangement joins TRBV3-1 to TRBJ2-7, with D perhaps TRBD2 (5 bases). The better agreement between TRBJ2-4 and the DNA end casts doubt on the J call. This CDR3 spans 15 amino acids. Per germline, CDR1 LGHDT and CDR2 YNNKEL (reference sequence). The CDR3 DNA is TGTGCCAGCAGCCAAGATGGCGGAGGTTGGAACATTCAGTACTTC. It is translated as CASSQDGGGWNIQYF.

V is TRBV20-1 and J is TRBJ2-1; D is possibly TRBD1 (5 bases). The germline V gene has CDR1 DFQATT and CDR2 SNEGSKA (reference sequence). V lost 6 bases to trimming and J lost 4 bases, with 19 bases between them. CDR3 length equals 15 residues. This CDR3 is CSAAPGHSLYNEQFF. In nucleotides, the CDR3 is TGCAGTGCCGCACCAGGACACAGCCTTTACAATGAGCAGTTCTTC.

The chain is built from TRBV3-1 and TRBJ2-5, with a tentative D call TRBD1 (6 bases). The V end was cut by 3 bases, the J end by 2 bases, with 13 bases between. CDR1 and CDR2 (germline): LGHDT, YNNKEL (reference sequence). There are 15 residues in the CDR3. CDR3 sequence reads: CASSHRQGIQETQYF. The CDR3 DNA follows: TGTGCCAGCAGCCATAGGCAGGGGATACAAGAGACCCAGTACTTC.

The chain is built from TRBV5-6 and TRBJ2-1; maybe TRBD2 (6 bases). Trimming left V 6 bases short and J 4 bases short, with 11 bases between. Looked up from germline, CDR1 is SGHDT and CDR2 is YYEEEE. The length of the CDR3 is 13 residues. The DNA for the CDR3 is TGTGCCAGCATGCGGGGAAGATACAATGAGCAGTTCTTC. Residues: CASMRGRYNEQFF.

V is TRBV6-2 or TRBV6-3 and J is TRBJ2-5; maybe TRBD2 (5 bases). The J call may be incorrect, as the DNA end agrees better with TRBJ2-7. This CDR3 spans 14 amino acids. Germline V gene data show CDR1 as MNHEY and CDR2 as SVGEGT. CDR3 DNA: TGTGCCAGCAGCTTTCCCGGGAATAGGTACGAGCAGTACTTC. It is translated as CASSFPGNRYEQYF.

V and J are TRBV12-3 or TRBV12-4 and TRBJ2-1; either TRBD1 or TRBD2 may fit D (6 bases each). The V end lost 0 bases, the J end lost 4 bases, and 13 bases lay between the germline ends. The CDR3 is 16 amino acids. CDR3 in amino acids: CASSLAGGIMYNEQFF. As DNA, the CDR3 is TGTGCCAGCAGTTTAGCGGGGGGCATAATGTACAATGAGCAGTTCTTC.

V is TRBV3-1 and J is TRBJ1-4; D call uncertain. V lost 2 bases, J lost 6 bases, and 10 bases lay in between. The CDR3 is 14 residues long. CDR1 is LGHDT and CDR2 is YNNKEL in the germline V gene (reference sequence). DNA of the CDR3: TGTGCCAGCAGCCAACGTGCGACGGATGAAAAACTGTTTTTT. Encoded protein: CASSQRATDEKLFF.

The CDR3 nucleotides are TGTGCCAGCAGCCAAGGGGGAACGATATTGAATTCACCCCTCCACTTT. It is translated as CASSQGGTILNSPLHF. The chain links TRBV4-2 to TRBJ1-6, with D unresolved. From germline, CDR1 is LGHNA and CDR2 YNFKEQ. The CDR3 has 16 residues. The germline V and J ends were trimmed by 1 base and 7 bases, with 14 bases remaining between them.

This clonotype was detected a few times. The rearrangement uses TRBV9 and TRBJ2-5; 10 bases are a match to TRBD1. From germline, CDR1 is SGDLS and CDR2 YYNGEE. V shed 7 bases, J shed 5 bases, and the junction held 5 bases outside the gene matches. There are 13 residues in the CDR3. The CDR3 loop is CASADRGQETQYF. In nucleotides, the CDR3 is TGTGCCAGCGCTGACAGGGGGCAGGAGACCCAGTACTTC. Based on the CDR3 plus reference TRBV9 and TRBJ2-5, the full variable domain is DSGVTQTPKHLITATGQRVTLRCSPRSGDLSVYWYQQSLDQGLQFLIQYYNGEERAKGNILERFSAQQFPDLHSELNLSSLELGDSALYFCASADRGQETQYFGPGTRLLVL.

This clonotype has more than one count but fewer than ten. V and J are TRBV7-8 and TRBJ2-3, with TRBD2 identical over 11 bases. The CDR3 extends over 14 amino acids. The V segment lost 5 bases and the J segment 4 bases; nucleotides outside the gene matches: 2. Germline lookup yields CDR1 SGHVS and CDR2 FQNEAQ. CDR3 in DNA: TGTGCCAGCAGCCATAGCGGGGGGGCAGATACGCAGTATTTT. Its protein is CASSHSGGADTQYF.

This clonotype was seen only a few times. This chain links TRBV20-1 with TRBJ2-1, with unresolved D. V was cut by 1 base and J by 7 bases, with 8 bases left in between. The CDR3 runs 12 residues. Germline V CDR1 and CDR2: DFQATT, SNEGSKA (reference sequence). CDR3 region: CSARGDFNEQFF. The CDR3 bases are TGCAGTGCTAGAGGCGATTTTAATGAGCAGTTCTTC.

The gene calls are TRBV6-2 or TRBV6-3 and TRBJ1-2, with D unclear. Deletions cut 8 bases from V and 5 bases from J, with 9 bases between. CDR1 and CDR2 from the germline V gene are MNHEY and SVGEGT. There are 11 residues in the CDR3. CDR3 loop: CASRATYGYTF. DNA for the CDR3: TGTGCCAGCCGGGCGACGTATGGCTACACCTTC.

As to this clonotype: One junction end does not reproduce the germline sequence, and a read error may be involved. This chain joins TRBV5-5 and TRBJ2-7; 8 nucleotides agree with TRBD1. CDR3 length: 14 amino acids. Germline loops: CDR1 SGHKS, CDR2 YYEKEE (reference sequence). CDR3 amino acids: CASGLQGATYEQYF. The DNA of the CDR3 is TGTGCCAGCGGCTTGCAGGGGGCTACGTACGAGCAGTACTTC.

Points on this clonotype: Germline is not matched at one junction end, which may reflect a read error. V usage is TRBV20-1 and J usage is TRBJ2-7; possibly TRBD1 for D (8 bases). There are 14 residues in the CDR3. From germline, CDR1 is DFQATT and CDR2 SNEGSKA (reference sequence). The CDR3 DNA reads TGCAGTGCTAGGGGGGGGACAGGTTCCTATGAGCAGTACTTC. Protein sequence: CSARGGTGSYEQYF.

This sequence joins TRBV5-1 and TRBJ2-5; 8 positions agree with TRBD1. Germline CDR1 and CDR2: SGHRS and YFSETQ. This CDR3 has 16 amino acids. The V segment lost 2 bases and the J segment 4 bases; nucleotides outside the gene matches: 10. CDR3 residues: CASSLRSGQGAETQYF. The CDR3 coding sequence is TGCGCCAGCAGCTTACGGAGTGGACAGGGAGCAGAGACCCAGTACTTC.

This rearrangement joins TRBV6-1 to TRBJ2-1, with TRBD2 matching over 10 bases. Germline values: CDR1 MNHNS, CDR2 SASEGT. CDR3 length equals 16 residues. Unmatched junction bases numbered 10, after V lost 5 bases and J lost 6 bases. The CDR3 DNA follows: TGTGCCAGCAGTCAAATACTAGCGGGGAAAGGCAATGAGCAGTTCTTC. Its translation: CASSQILAGKGNEQFF.

The J gene is TRBJ1-5, the V gene TRBV12-3 or TRBV12-4; possible D gene TRBD1, 5 bases. V was shortened by 4 bases and J by 4 bases, with 5 bases between the two germline ends. This CDR3 region has 12 residues. The CDR3 spells CASSWGNQPQHF. DNA for the CDR3: TGTGCCAGCAGTTGGGGGAATCAGCCCCAGCATTTT.

J is TRBJ1-2 and V is TRBV15; D is undetermined. The CDR3 loop spans 13 amino acids. Deletions cut 0 bases from V and 4 bases from J, with 6 bases between. Germline loops: CDR1 LNHNV, CDR2 YYDKDF (reference sequence). For the CDR3, the DNA is TGTGCCACCAGCAGAGATGTACGCTATGGCTACACCTTC. Amino acids: CATSRDVRYGYTF.

This clonotype was detected a few times. V usage is TRBV9 and J usage is TRBJ1-2; D not resolved. Germline assignment: CDR1 SGDLS and CDR2 YYNGEE. Deletions cut 0 bases from V and 1 base from J, with 16 bases between. The CDR3 length is 17 residues. The CDR3 DNA is TGTGCCAGCAGCGTAGGGGAGGGTCGGAGACTTAACTATGGCTACACCTTC. Amino acids: CASSVGEGRRLNYGYTF.

This clonotype has more than one count but fewer than ten. The V and J genes are TRBV11-2 and TRBJ2-7, with D possibly being TRBD2 (7 bases). The V gene's germline CDR1 is SGHAT and CDR2 FQNNGV. V was pared by 1 base and J by 3 bases, with 13 bases between. This CDR3 region has 15 residues. The CDR3 coding sequence is TGTGCCAGCAGCTTAGCGTGGGGGGGCCACTACGAGCAGTACTTC. Translating it yields CASSLAWGGHYEQYF. The variable domain in full, with the rest retrieved from reference TRBV11-2 and TRBJ2-7, is EAGVAQSPRYKIIEKRQSVAFWCNPISGHATLYWYQQILGQGPKLLIQFQNNGVVDDSQLPKDRFSAERLKGVDSTLKIQPAKLEDSAVYLCASSLAWGGHYEQYFGPGTRLTVT.

The chain links TRBV20-1 to TRBJ2-5, with 12 positions matching TRBD2. V lost 6 bases and J lost 2; bases outside the gene matches: 10. The CDR3 runs 16 residues. CDR1 DFQATT and CDR2 SNEGSKA come from the germline V gene (reference sequence). CDR3 sequence: CSATISTSGGQETQYF. The CDR3 DNA sequence: TGCAGTGCAACCATCTCGACTAGCGGGGGACAAGAGACCCAGTACTTC.

Remarks on this clonotype: Mismatch with germline at one junction end may stem from a read error. V is TRBV20-1 and J is TRBJ1-2, with D possibly TRBD1 on 6 matching bases. Germline V lookup: CDR1 DFQATT, CDR2 SNEGSKA (reference sequence). The length of the CDR3 is 15 residues. CDR3: CSARDDKTGNYGYTF. CDR3 bases: TGCAGTGCTCGAGACGACAAGACAGGCAACTATGGCTACACCTTC.

There are many counts of this clonotype. V gene TRBV4-3 combines with J gene TRBJ2-5, with D possibly matching TRBD2 (5 bases). Trimming took 0 bases from V and 3 from J, leaving 11 bases between them. From germline, CDR1 is LGHNA and CDR2 YSLEER. The CDR3 is 15 amino acids. CDR3 loop: CASSQDMFGEETQYF. The DNA of the CDR3 is TGCGCCAGCAGCCAAGATATGTTCGGGGAAGAGACCCAGTACTTC.

The V gene is TRBV6-2 or TRBV6-3, the J gene TRBJ2-6; 7 positions agree with TRBD1. Germline values: CDR1 MNHEY, CDR2 SVGEGT. After removal of 2 bases from V and 3 bases from J, the junction contained 7 bases not matched to a gene. The CDR3 length is 17 residues. CDR3 in DNA: TGTGCCAGCAGTTACGGTTTAGGGGGCAGTGGGGCCAACGTCCTGACTTTC. It encodes CASSYGLGGSGANVLTF.

The chain is built from TRBV11-2 and TRBJ2-3; D remains ambiguous. CDR3 length equals 13 residues. CDR1 and CDR2 (germline): SGHAT, FQNNGV. V was pared by 5 bases and J by 2 bases, with 8 bases between. This chain's CDR3 is CASSVGYTDTQYF. CDR3 bases: TGTGCCAGCAGCGTAGGCTACACAGATACGCAGTATTTT.

DNA for the CDR3: TGCGCCAGCAGCCCGCTAGCGGGGGGGCGACATGAGCAGTTCTTC. This sequence encodes CASSPLAGGRHEQFF. V gene TRBV5-1 combines with J gene TRBJ2-1, with 12 bases identical to TRBD2. Trimming removed 4 bases from V and 8 bases from J; junction bases left unmatched: 7. CDR3 size: 15 residues. Per the germline V gene, CDR1 is SGHRS and CDR2 is YFSETQ.

The J gene is TRBJ2-1, the V gene TRBV3-1; 10 nucleotides align to TRBD2. The J segment lost 6 bases and the V segment lost 9 bases, leaving 8 bases of the junction unmatched. Germline CDR1 LGHDT, CDR2 YNNKEL (reference sequence). The CDR3 has 14 residues. CDR3 amino acids: CASGTSGAFNEQFF. CDR3 DNA: TGTGCCAGTGGAACTAGCGGGGCCTTCAATGAGCAGTTCTTC.

This rearrangement joins TRBV24-1 to TRBJ2-5; 7 bases line up with TRBD1. CDR3 length: 15 amino acids. With 2 bases clipped from V and 5 bases from J, the junction kept 7 bases outside the gene matches. In germline, CDR1 is KGHDR, CDR2 SFDVKD. This CDR3 reads CATSDWGTAKETQYF. CDR3 nucleotides: TGTGCCACCAGTGATTGGGGGACAGCAAAGGAGACCCAGTACTTC.

This clonotype was picked up a small number of times. At one of its ends the junction is not consistent with the germline gene, which may arise from a read error. The chain has TRBV7-7 and TRBJ2-5; 9 nucleotides agree with TRBD2. CDR3 length: 17 amino acids. Germline V gives CDR1 SSHAT, CDR2 FNYEAQ (reference sequence). The CDR3 sequence is CASSPLRTSEPGETQYF. The CDR3 nucleotides are TGTGCTAGCAGCCCACTCAGGACTAGCGAACCTGGGGAGACCCAGTACTTC.

This clonotype showed up just a few times. The chain couples TRBV27 to TRBJ2-1, with TRBD1 matching over 7 bases. The J call is in doubt because the DNA end fits TRBJ2-7 better. Germline CDR1 MNHEY, CDR2 SMNVEV (reference sequence). The CDR3 consists of 18 residues. The CDR3 loop is CASSQTLHRGVSYNEQYF. The CDR3 DNA sequence: TGTGCCAGCAGTCAAACCCTCCACAGGGGCGTCTCCTACAATGAGCAGTACTTC.